Presented here are 23 T cell receptor beta chains from one specimen sequenced in a study of cytomegalovirus exposure and HLA in healthy donors. PCR amplification relied on 60 Vbeta primers (plus 13 Jbeta primers). TCRdb keeps only in-frame clones here, not all; method: immunoSEQ multiplex PCR. The table records some 170,000 clones, around 76% of them present only once. Sequencing was performed on PBMCs. The receptor set was obtained from a man between 60 and 75 years old in good health and CMV-seronegative.

The rearrangement links TRBV7-6 to TRBJ2-7, with D maybe TRBD1 (6 bases). Trimming took off 5 bases at V and 0 bases at J, with 11 bases between the two ends. There are 14 residues in the CDR3. CDR1 is SGHVS, CDR2 FNYEAQ, per germline. The chain's CDR3 is CASSQQGGSYEQYF. The CDR3 coding sequence is TGTGCCAGCAGCCAACAGGGCGGCTCCTACGAGCAGTACTTC.

The chain combines TRBV4-3 with TRBJ2-5, with D unresolved. V lost 4 bases and J 0 bases, leaving 12 bases between the germline ends. Germline-derived CDR1 and CDR2 are LGHNA and YSLEER. This CDR3 contains 15 residues. CDR3 loop: CASSRSGRYQETQYF. Here the CDR3 DNA reads TGCGCCAGCAGCCGTTCAGGCCGGTACCAAGAGACCCAGTACTTC.

This clone was seen a few times. The chain uses TRBV2 and TRBJ2-1; tentative D call: TRBD2 (5 bases). V was pared by 6 bases and J by 4 bases, with 13 bases between. The germline gives CDR1 SNHLY, CDR2 FYNNEI. The CDR3 loop spans 14 amino acids. DNA for the CDR3: TGTGCCAGCAGACTAGGGTCTCAGTACAATGAGCAGTTCTTC. As protein: CASRLGSQYNEQFF.

About this clone itself: Other DNA sequences within the sample encode an identical CDR3. The chain employs TRBV19 and TRBJ2-5; 9 bases are shared with TRBD2. Per the germline V gene, CDR1 is LNHDA and CDR2 is SQIVND (reference sequence). The CDR3 has 16 amino acids. V lost 1 base to trimming and J lost 3 bases; unmatched junction nucleotides: 6. In DNA form, the CDR3 reads TGTGCCAGTAGTATAGTGGGTAGCGGGGGAGAAGAGACCCAGTACTTC. The encoded protein is CASSIVGSGGEETQYF.

The V gene is TRBV7-8, the J gene TRBJ2-7; D may be TRBD1 (6 bases). The germline V and J ends were trimmed by 5 bases and 1 base, with 15 bases remaining between them. The CDR3 consists of 15 residues. The germline V gene encodes CDR1 SGHVS and CDR2 FQNEAQ. CDR3 DNA sequence: TGTGCCAGCAGCCCACGGACAGCAAGGTCCTACGAGCAGTACTTC. This codes for CASSPRTARSYEQYF.

For the CDR3, the DNA is TGTGCCAGCAGTCCCCTGGAGGCAGGGACCCAGTACTTC. It is translated as CASSPLEAGTQYF. The rearrangement uses TRBV6-5 and TRBJ2-5, with a weak D call TRBD2 (5 bases). CDR1 and CDR2 (germline): MNHEY, SVGAGI. Trimming took 5 bases from V and 7 from J, leaving 14 bases between them. The CDR3 has 13 residues.

The rearrangement uses TRBV7-2 and TRBJ2-2; D not resolved. From germline, CDR1 is SGHTA and CDR2 FQGNSA. V lost 3 bases to trimming and J lost 5 bases, with 10 bases between them. The CDR3 loop spans 14 amino acids. The CDR3 nucleotides read TGTGCCAGCAGCTTTCTCCTATCGACCGGGGAGCTGTTTTTT. Protein: CASSFLLSTGELFF.

This sequence joins TRBV11-3 and TRBJ2-1; D is unresolved. The CDR3 sequence is 15 residues long. Germline V gene data show CDR1 as SGHNT and CDR2 as YENEEA. V was clipped by 3 bases and J by 2 bases, with 11 bases between them. The CDR3 DNA follows: TGTGCCAGCAGCTTTGGGCCCAGAGCCTACAATGAGCAGTTCTTC. It encodes CASSFGPRAYNEQFF.

This clone was seen only a few times. The chain links TRBV6-5 to TRBJ2-3; D gene unclear. This CDR3 has 16 residues. The ends were cut back, 0 bases at V and 2 bases at J, with 12 bases in the middle. Germline-derived CDR1 and CDR2 are MNHEY and SVGAGI. The CDR3 here is CASSYSNRHPTDTQYF. For the CDR3, the DNA is TGTGCCAGCAGTTACTCGAACAGACACCCCACAGATACGCAGTATTTT.

J is TRBJ1-5 and V is TRBV6-1, with 10 positions matching TRBD1. CDR3 length: 15 residues. Unmatched junction bases numbered 6, after V lost 3 bases and J lost 7 bases. Germline V lookup: CDR1 MNHNS, CDR2 SASEGT. DNA for the CDR3: TGTGCCAGCAGTGAGCTGACAGGGGGCGGGCAGCCCCAGCATTTT. Translation gives CASSELTGGGQPQHF.

This clone was seen more than once but under ten times. At one end the junction does not follow the germline gene, possibly because of a read error. The chain has TRBV7-9 and TRBJ2-7, with 11 bases identical to TRBD2. Germline V gene data show CDR1 as SEHNR and CDR2 as FQNEAQ (reference sequence). The CDR3 totals 18 residues. The CDR3 protein is CSSSSRASGGSSSYEQYF. CDR3 bases: TGTTCCAGCAGCTCAAGAGCTAGCGGGGGGTCTAGCTCCTACGAGCAGTACTTC. Full variable domain (missing parts from reference TRBV7-9 and TRBJ2-7): DTGVSQNPRHKITKRGQNVTFRCDPISEHNRLYWYRQTLGQGPEFLTYFQNEAQLEKSRLLSDRFSAERPKGSFSTLEIQRTEQGDSAMYLCSSSSRASGGSSSYEQYFGPGTRLTVT.

The chain uses TRBV7-2 and TRBJ2-3, with 10 bases aligning to TRBD2. The CDR3 totals 14 residues. Germline assignment: CDR1 SGHTA and CDR2 FQGNSA. The ends lost 6 bases at V and 5 bases at J; junction bases unmatched: 5. CDR3 in amino acids: CASRGVAGGDTQYF. The CDR3 DNA sequence: TGTGCCAGCAGGGGGGTAGCGGGAGGAGATACGCAGTATTTT.

This clone was seen only a few times. This chain uses TRBV4-1 with TRBJ2-1; D might be TRBD1 (6 bases). The CDR3 extends over 14 amino acids. CDR1 and CDR2 from the germline V gene are MGHRA and YSYEKL. V was shortened by 7 bases and J by 2 bases, with 12 bases between the two germline ends. The CDR3 loop reads CASNQGSTYNEQFF. The DNA for the CDR3 is TGCGCCAGCAACCAGGGGAGCACCTACAATGAGCAGTTCTTC.

V usage is TRBV6-6 and J usage is TRBJ2-7; TRBD1 matches at 7 bases. Germline V gene lookup returns CDR1 MNHNY and CDR2 SVGAGI (reference sequence). Unmatched junction bases numbered 9, after V lost 7 bases and J lost 6 bases. The CDR3 is made up of 13 amino acids. CDR3 sequence: CASTKMTGSEQYF. Written as DNA, the CDR3 is TGTGCCAGCACCAAGATGACAGGGAGCGAGCAGTACTTC.

The chain carries TRBV9 and TRBJ2-7; a possible D gene is TRBD1 (5 bases). Germline V gene sequence: CDR1 SGDLS, CDR2 YYNGEE. The CDR3 spans 15 residues. V lost 1 base and J 6 bases, leaving 17 bases between the germline ends. In DNA, the CDR3 is TGTGCCAGCAGCGTAACCACTGACAGTACCGGCGAGCAGTACTTC. Its translation: CASSVTTDSTGEQYF. The variable domain in full, completed from reference TRBV9 and TRBJ2-7, reads DSGVTQTPKHLITATGQRVTLRCSPRSGDLSVYWYQQSLDQGLQFLIQYYNGEERAKGNILERFSAQQFPDLHSELNLSSLELGDSALYFCASSVTTDSTGEQYFGPGTRLTVT.

V usage is TRBV28 and J usage is TRBJ2-7, with D perhaps matching TRBD1 (5 bases). V was shortened by 6 bases and J by 7 bases, with 16 bases between the two germline ends. CDR1 and CDR2 from the germline V gene are MDHEN and SYDVKM. The CDR3 covers 13 residues. CDR3 residues: CASRSDLRGEQYF. The CDR3 coding sequence is TGTGCCAGCAGGTCCGACTTAAGGGGAGAGCAGTACTTC.

The gene calls are TRBV7-9 and TRBJ1-2; perhaps TRBD1 as D (5 bases). The CDR3 contains 14 residues. Between the trimmed V and J ends, which lost 0 bases and 7 bases, there was a span of 12 bases. The V gene's germline CDR1 is SEHNR and CDR2 FQNEAQ (reference sequence). CDR3 in amino acids: CASSLAGPTGGYTF. Written as DNA, the CDR3 is TGTGCCAGCAGCTTAGCGGGGCCCACGGGTGGCTACACCTTC.

The chain recombines TRBV5-1 with TRBJ2-2; D may be TRBD1 (5 bases). The CDR3 spans 16 residues. Germline assignment: CDR1 SGHRS and CDR2 YFSETQ. The germline V and J ends were trimmed by 4 bases and 3 bases, with 16 bases remaining between them. The CDR3, as DNA: TGCGCCAGCAGCCCCCATGGCCCCAGGGACACCGGGGAGCTGTTTTTT. Translated, it gives CASSPHGPRDTGELFF. The full variable domain, rest sourced from reference TRBV5-1 and TRBJ2-2, is KAGVTQTPRYLIKTRGQQVTLSCSPISGHRSVSWYQQTPGQGLQFLFEYFSETQRNKGNFPGRFSGRQFSNSRSEMNVSTLELGDSALYLCASSPHGPRDTGELFFGEGSRLTVL.

This clone was detected only a few times. The rearrangement uses TRBV6-6 and TRBJ2-7; TRBD1 agrees at 7 bases. The J segment lost 4 bases and the V segment lost 5 bases, leaving 2 bases of the junction unmatched. This CDR3 contains 12 residues. Germline lookup yields CDR1 MNHNY and CDR2 SVGAGI (reference sequence). The CDR3 DNA sequence: TGTGCCAGCAGTCCACAGGGGTACGAGCAGTACTTC. Its protein is CASSPQGYEQYF.

The DNA for the CDR3 is TGTGCCAGCAGCTTATCCGGGACAGGGCTCACCGGGGAGCTGTTTTTT. This codes for CASSLSGTGLTGELFF. The V and J genes are TRBV13 and TRBJ2-2; TRBD1 agrees at 9 bases. The germline CDR1 and CDR2 sequences are PRHDT and FYEKMQ (reference sequence). This CDR3 has 16 residues. The V gene end was trimmed by 2 bases and the J gene end by 4 bases; junction bases not matched to a gene: 5.

The chain carries TRBV19 and TRBJ1-3, with 8 bases identical to TRBD1. Trimming cost V 7 bases and J 1 base; bases outside gene matches: 9. Germline CDR1 and CDR2: LNHDA and SQIVND (reference sequence). The CDR3 length is 16 residues. Here the CDR3 DNA reads TGTGCCAGTACTTTGGACAGGGTTAGTTCTGGAAACACCATATATTTT. Encoded protein: CASTLDRVSSGNTIYF.

The chain combines TRBV6-6 with TRBJ2-2; TRBD2 agrees at 7 bases. V shed 2 bases, J shed 7 bases, and the junction held 4 bases outside the gene matches. Looked up from germline, CDR1 is MNHNY and CDR2 is SVGAGI (reference sequence). The CDR3 is 14 amino acids. The CDR3 sequence: CASSYVTGGGELFF. The CDR3 DNA follows: TGTGCCAGCAGTTACGTAACGGGGGGCGGGGAGCTGTTTTTT.

V usage is TRBV10-3 and J usage is TRBJ2-1; unclear D gene. The CDR3 sequence is 16 residues long. Looked up from germline, CDR1 is ENHRY and CDR2 is SYGVKD. V lost 0 bases to trimming and J lost 0 bases, with 9 bases between them. Here the CDR3 reads CAISESVESSYNEQFF. CDR3 DNA: TGTGCCATCAGTGAGTCTGTTGAGAGCTCCTACAATGAGCAGTTCTTC.